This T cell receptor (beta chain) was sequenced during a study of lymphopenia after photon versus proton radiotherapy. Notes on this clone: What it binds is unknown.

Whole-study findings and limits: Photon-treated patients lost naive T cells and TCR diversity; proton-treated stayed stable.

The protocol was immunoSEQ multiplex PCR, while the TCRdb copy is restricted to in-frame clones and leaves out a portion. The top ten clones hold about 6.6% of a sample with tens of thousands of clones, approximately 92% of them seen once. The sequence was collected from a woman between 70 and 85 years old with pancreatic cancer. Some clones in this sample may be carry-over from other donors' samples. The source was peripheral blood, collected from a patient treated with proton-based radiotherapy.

CDR3 coding DNA: TGTGCCAGCAGCCCCCGGCGACTAGCGGGAGTTGGCTACAATGAGCAGTTCTTC. Protein product: CASSPRRLAGVGYNEQFF. The J gene is TRBJ2-1, the V gene TRBV5-6, with 12 bases identical to TRBD2. Trimming removed 4 bases from V and 3 bases from J; junction bases left unmatched: 11. The CDR3 contains 18 residues. CDR1 is SGHDT and CDR2 is YYEEEE in the germline V gene.